This note documents a single TCR beta chain sequence. Its target is not known. The data originate from a study of T cells after posttransplantation cyclophosphamide. V trimming: 3 bases; J trimming: 0 bases; junction bases outside the gene matches: 2. The V gene's germline CDR1 is MDHEN and CDR2 SYDVKM. This CDR3 has 15 amino acids. Sampled 1 year posttransplant, controls received myeloablative marrow transplants, methotrexate and a calcineurin inhibitor. Whole-study results and caveats: Donor CD8+ memory clones often dominated recipient blood repertoires at later times. Tissue-infiltrating T cells from skin or gut overlapped little with blood T cells.

Profiled with immunoSEQ multiplex PCR; TCRdb holds only in-frame clones, not every one. The table lists about 16,000 clones, about nine tenths of them singletons. This clonotype was sampled from a male patient aged 50 to 59 who received an allogeneic stem cell transplant from an unrelated donor, was CMV-positive, and had chronic GVHD only. Some T cells may be provided by the graft donor. The sequencing used PBMCs, collected after an allogeneic stem cell transplant with a calcineurin inhibitor and methotrexate. This chain connects TRBV28 to TRBJ1-1, with TRBD1 matching 9 bases. The CDR3 loop reads CASSFWDRVNTEAFF. CDR3 coding DNA: TGTGCCAGCAGTTTCTGGGACAGGGTGAACACTGAAGCTTTCTTT.